This paragraph covers one TCR beta chain sequence. The sample originates from a study of T cell repertoires in cytomegalovirus infection. TCRdb independently ran MiXCR on the reads; one entry per CDR3 protein. The repertoire has fewer than 200,000 distinct CDR3 sequences, approximately 20% of them found once; the top ten carry around 3.2%. The source is a human donor in good health (CMV status not recorded). Some clones in this sample may be carry-over from other donors' samples. Sequencing was performed on PBMCs.

CDR3 in DNA: TGTGCCAGCAGCAGCGGCGTGTTGCCTAATGAAAAACTGTTTTTT. It is translated as CASSSGVLPNEKLFF. The chain joins TRBV11-2 to TRBJ1-4; no definite D call. Germline CDR1 is SGHAT and CDR2 is FQNNGV. V was cut by 5 bases and J by 3 bases, with 13 bases left in between. CDR3 length: 15 residues.